This T cell receptor beta chain was sequenced for a study of cytomegalovirus exposure and HLA in healthy donors. Points from the study as a whole: Later on, a genetic analysis was performed. It linked a missense variant in DCLRE1C with V- and J-gene trimming of TCR beta. 150 or so TCR beta chains were listed as cytomegalovirus-associated. A further, later analysis showed that HLA-associated TCR beta chains (compared with equally common others) were more clonally expanded.

Nominally healthy donors provided the samples, though records likely missed some immune exposures. The V gene lost 5 bases and the J gene lost 1 base, with 11 bases spanning the gap. The CDR3 totals 15 residues. Germline V CDR1 and CDR2: PRHDT, FYEKMQ (reference sequence). In the case of this clone: The antigen is not known.

PCR employed 60 Vbeta and 13 Jbeta primers. Data came from immunoSEQ multiplex PCR; TCRdb stores just in-frame clones and leaves some out. The sample has around 100,000 clones, over 60% seen once. The V call is TRBV13, the J call TRBJ1-4, with a possible D match to TRBD1 (5 bases). The sequence derives from a man aged 18 to 30 in good health and CMV-seropositive. Sequencing input: PBMCs. CDR3 residues: CASSLQQETNEKLFF. DNA for the CDR3: TGTGCCAGCAGCCTTCAACAGGAAACTAATGAAAAACTGTTTTTT.